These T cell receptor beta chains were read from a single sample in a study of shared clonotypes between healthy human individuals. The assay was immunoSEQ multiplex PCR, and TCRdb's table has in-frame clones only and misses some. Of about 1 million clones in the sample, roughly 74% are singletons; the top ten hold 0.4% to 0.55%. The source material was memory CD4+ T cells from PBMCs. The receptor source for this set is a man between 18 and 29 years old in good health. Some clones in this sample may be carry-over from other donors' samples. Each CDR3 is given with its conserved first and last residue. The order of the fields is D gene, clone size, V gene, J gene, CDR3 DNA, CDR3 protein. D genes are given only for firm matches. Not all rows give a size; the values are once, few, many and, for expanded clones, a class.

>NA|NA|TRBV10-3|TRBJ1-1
TGTGCCATCAGTGAACAGGCGGGGTCTGAAGCTTTCTTT
CAISEQAGSEAFF
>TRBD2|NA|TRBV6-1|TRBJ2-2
TGTGCCAGCAGTGAAGGGCTAGCGGGAGTGTCCGGGGAGCTGTTTTTT
CASSEGLAGVSGELFF
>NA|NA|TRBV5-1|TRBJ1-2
TGCGCCAGCAAAGAAGGGGGTCCCTATGGCTACACCTTC
CASKEGGPYGYTF
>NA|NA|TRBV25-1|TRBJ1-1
TGTGCCAGCAGAAGAAACCAGGGGTCTCCAGGAGGAGCTTTCTTT
CASRRNQGSPGGAFF
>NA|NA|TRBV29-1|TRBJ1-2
TGCAGCGTTGAAGGTAGAGGCGGGATAGACTATGGCTACACCTTC
CSVEGRGGIDYGYTF
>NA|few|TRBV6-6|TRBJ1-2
TGTGCCAGCAGTTACTCGAGGCAGGCGAACTATGGCTACACCTTC
CASSYSRQANYGYTF
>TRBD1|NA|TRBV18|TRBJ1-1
TGTGCCAGCTCTACGACAGGGACTGGGGTCACTGAAGCTTTCTTT
CASSTTGTGVTEAFF
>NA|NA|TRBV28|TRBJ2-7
TGTGCCAGCTTGGTTGTCAGCCCGCACTACGAGCAGTACTTC
CASLVVSPHYEQYF
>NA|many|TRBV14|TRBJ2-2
TGTGCCAGCAGCCAATTATATGATACCGGGGAGCTGTTTTTT
CASSQLYDTGELFF
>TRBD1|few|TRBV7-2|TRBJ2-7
TGTGCCAGCAGCTCCGACAGGGTACTCGCCTACGAGCAGTACTTC
CASSSDRVLAYEQYF
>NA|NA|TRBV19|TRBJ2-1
TGTGACCGAAGGGAGCCCTCCTCCTCTATCAATGAGCAGTTCTTC
CDRREPSSSINEQFF
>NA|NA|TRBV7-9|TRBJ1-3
TGTGCCAGCTTGGAGGGGAGGGCAAACACCATATATTTT
CASLEGRANTIYF
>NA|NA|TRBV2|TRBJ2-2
TGTGCCAGCACAGGTGGGAGTGTGTACACCGGGGAGCTGTTTTTT
CASTGGSVYTGELFF
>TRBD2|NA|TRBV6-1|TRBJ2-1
TGTGCCAGCAGGAGACTAGCGGGGGCATACAATGAGCAGTTCTTC
CASRRLAGAYNEQFF
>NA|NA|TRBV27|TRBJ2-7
TGTGCCAGCAGCCTGGCCCCCCGGGGGGCCCTCTACGAGCAGTACTTC
CASSLAPRGALYEQYF
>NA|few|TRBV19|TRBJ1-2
TGTGCCAGTAGTATCCGGTCCTATGGCTACACCTTC
CASSIRSYGYTF
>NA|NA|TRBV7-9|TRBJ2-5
TGTGCCAGCAGCTTTCGGCAGTGGGAGACCCAGTACTTC
CASSFRQWETQYF
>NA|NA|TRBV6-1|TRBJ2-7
TGTGCCAGCAGTGATCCGCATTCCTACGAGCAGTACTTC
CASSDPHSYEQYF
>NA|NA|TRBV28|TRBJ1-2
TGTGCCAGCAGCGGACAGCCCGTTAACTATGGCTACACCTTC
CASSGQPVNYGYTF
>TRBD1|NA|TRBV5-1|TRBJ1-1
TGCGCCAGCAGCGTCCGGGACAGGGGGCTTGCTTTCTTT
CASSVRDRGLAFF
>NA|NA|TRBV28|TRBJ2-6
TGTGCCAGCAGTACACAGGTCGGGGCCAACGTCCTGACTTTC
CASSTQVGANVLTF
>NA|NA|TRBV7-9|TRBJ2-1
TGTGCCAGCAGCCCCGCAGGGCGGCGTTCCTACAATGAGCAGTTCTTC
CASSPAGRRSYNEQFF
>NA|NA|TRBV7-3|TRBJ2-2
TGTGCCAGCAGCAAAGCCACGGCCACCGGGGAGCTGTTTTTT
CASSKATATGELFF
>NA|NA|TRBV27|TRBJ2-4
TGTGCCACCTCTGATAGCGGACTAGCCAAAAACATTCAGTACTTC
CATSDSGLAKNIQYF
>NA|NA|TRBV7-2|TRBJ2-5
TGTGCCAGCAGCTTAGGGGGGTTCCAACAAGAGACCCAGTACTTC
CASSLGGFQQETQYF
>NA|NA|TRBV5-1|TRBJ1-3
TGCGCCAGCAGCTTCTTATCGAACACCATATATTTT
CASSFLSNTIYF
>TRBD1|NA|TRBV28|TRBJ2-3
TGTGCCAGCAGAAGGGACAGGGCCTTTTCAGATACGCAGTATTTT
CASRRDRAFSDTQYF
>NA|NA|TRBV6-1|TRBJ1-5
TGTGCCAGCAGTGAAGGGGTGGGCAATCAGCCCCAGCATTTT
CASSEGVGNQPQHF
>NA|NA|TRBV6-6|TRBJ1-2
TGTGCGACCAGTCCCCTCTATGGCTACACCTTC
CATSPLYGYTF
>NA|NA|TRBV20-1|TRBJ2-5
TGCAGTGCTAGACCCGAGGAGACCCAGTACTTC
CSARPEETQYF
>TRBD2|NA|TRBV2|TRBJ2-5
TGTGCCACCGGGACTAGCGGGAGAGGAGAGACCCAGTACTTC
CATGTSGRGETQYF
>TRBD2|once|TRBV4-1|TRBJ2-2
TGCGCCAGCAGCCCCCCGGTCTGGGGGGGGAGGGACACCGGGGAGCTGTTTTTT
CASSPPVWGGRDTGELFF
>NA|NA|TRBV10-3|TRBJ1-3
TGTGCCATAAGGGACGCCAGCTCTGGAAACACCATATATTTT
CAIRDASSGNTIYF
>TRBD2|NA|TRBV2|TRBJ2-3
TGTGCCAGTCTAGCGGGCAGTTCTACAGATACGCAGTATTTT
CASLAGSSTDTQYF
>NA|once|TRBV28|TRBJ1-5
TGTGCCAGCATACTGGAGGGTCAGCCCCAGCATTTT
CASILEGQPQHF
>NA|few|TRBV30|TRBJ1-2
TGTGCCTGGAGTACTGACCTTAACTATGGCTACACCTTC
CAWSTDLNYGYTF
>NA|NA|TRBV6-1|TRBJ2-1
TGTGCCAGCAGTGTCCGGGGGGCCGGTACCTACAATGAGCAGTTCTTC
CASSVRGAGTYNEQFF
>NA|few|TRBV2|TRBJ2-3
TGTGCCAGCAGTGCAGGCGGGACAAGCACAGATACGCAGTATTTT
CASSAGGTSTDTQYF
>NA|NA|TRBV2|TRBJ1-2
TGTGCCAGCATTAGGCTCGGCGGCTACACCTTC
CASIRLGGYTF
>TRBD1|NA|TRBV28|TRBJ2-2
TGTGCCAGCAGTCCCGGACAGGGTGGTACCGGGGAGCTGTTTTTT
CASSPGQGGTGELFF
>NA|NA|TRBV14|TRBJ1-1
TGTGCCAGCAGCCGACAGGAAGGGACTGAAGCTTTCTTT
CASSRQEGTEAFF
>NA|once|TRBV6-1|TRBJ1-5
TGTGCCAGCAGGGGGAGCCTTAGCAATCAGCCCCAGCATTTT
CASRGSLSNQPQHF
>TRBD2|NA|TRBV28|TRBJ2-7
TGTGCCAGCAGTTTTGTCGCGGGAGGTACCTTATACGAGCAGTACTTC
CASSFVAGGTLYEQYF
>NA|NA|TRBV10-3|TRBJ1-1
TGTGCCATCAGGGGCCAGGGCACTGAAGCTTTCTTT
CAIRGQGTEAFF
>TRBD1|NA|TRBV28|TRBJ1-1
TGTGCCAGCAGTCCATCAGGACAGGGAGGTTCTGAAGCTTTCTTT
CASSPSGQGGSEAFF
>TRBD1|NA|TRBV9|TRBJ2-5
TGTGCCAGCAGCGGACAGGGTTTTGAGACCCAGTACTTC
CASSGQGFETQYF
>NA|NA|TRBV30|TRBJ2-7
TGTGCCTGGAGTAAGCTATACGAGCAGTACTTC
CAWSKLYEQYF
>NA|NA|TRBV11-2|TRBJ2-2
TGTGCCAGCAGCATAAGGACAGCCACCGGGGAGCTGTTTTTT
CASSIRTATGELFF
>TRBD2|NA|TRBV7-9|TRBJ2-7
TGTGCCAGCATCACTCTAGCGGGAGGCAACTACTACGAGCAGTACTTC
CASITLAGGNYYEQYF
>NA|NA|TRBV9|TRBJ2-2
TGTGCCAGCAGCGTAGTTGATTTCACGGACACCGGGGAGCTGTTTTTT
CASSVVDFTDTGELFF
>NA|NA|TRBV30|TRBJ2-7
TGTGCCTGGACCCGGGTAGGAGGCTACGAGCAGTACTTC
CAWTRVGGYEQYF
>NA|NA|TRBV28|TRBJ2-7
TGTGCCAGCAGTAGGGGCTCCCTCTACGAGCAGTACTTC
CASSRGSLYEQYF
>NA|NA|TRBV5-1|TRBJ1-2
TGCGCCAGCAGCTTGGCCTGGCCGGGGGATGGCTACACCTTC
CASSLAWPGDGYTF
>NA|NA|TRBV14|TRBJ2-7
TGTGCCAGCAGCCAAGGGCTAGCGTACACCTACGAGCAGTACTTC
CASSQGLAYTYEQYF
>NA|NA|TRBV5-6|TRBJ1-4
TGTGCCAGCAGCTTGCGGGCGTGGTCTGGGCTTGGTGAAAAACTGTTTTTT
CASSLRAWSGLGEKLFF